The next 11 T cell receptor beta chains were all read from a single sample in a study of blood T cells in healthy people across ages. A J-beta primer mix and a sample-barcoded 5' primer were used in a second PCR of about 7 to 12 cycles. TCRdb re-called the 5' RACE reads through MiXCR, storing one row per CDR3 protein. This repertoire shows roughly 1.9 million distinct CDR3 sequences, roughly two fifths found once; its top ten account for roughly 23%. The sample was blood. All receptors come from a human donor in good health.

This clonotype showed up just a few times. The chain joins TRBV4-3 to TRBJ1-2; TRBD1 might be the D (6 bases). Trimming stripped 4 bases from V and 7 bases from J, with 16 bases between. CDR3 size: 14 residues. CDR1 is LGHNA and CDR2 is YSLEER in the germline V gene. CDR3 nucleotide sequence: TGCGCCAGCAGCCCAAGGTGGGGGCGTAGTGGCTACACCTTC. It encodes CASSPRWGRSGYTF.

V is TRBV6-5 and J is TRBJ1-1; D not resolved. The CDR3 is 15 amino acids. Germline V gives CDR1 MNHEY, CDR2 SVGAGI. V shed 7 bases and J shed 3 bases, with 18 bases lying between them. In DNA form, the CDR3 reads TGTGCCAGCACCTTAGGCGGAGGAGGCTACACTGAAGCTTTCTTT. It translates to CASTLGGGGYTEAFF.

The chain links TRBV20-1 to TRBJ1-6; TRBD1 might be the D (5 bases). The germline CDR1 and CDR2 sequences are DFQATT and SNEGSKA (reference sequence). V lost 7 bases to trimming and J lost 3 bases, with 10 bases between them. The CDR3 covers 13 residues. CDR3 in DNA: TGCAGTGGTCTCAGGGACTATAATTCACCCCTCCACTTT. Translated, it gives CSGLRDYNSPLHF.

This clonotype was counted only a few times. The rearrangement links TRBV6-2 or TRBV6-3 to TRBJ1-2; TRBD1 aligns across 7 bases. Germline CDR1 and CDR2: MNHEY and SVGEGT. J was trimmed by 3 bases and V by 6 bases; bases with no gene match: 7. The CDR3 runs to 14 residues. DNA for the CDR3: TGTGCCAGCAGGATAACAGGGGAGGACTATGGCTACACCTTC. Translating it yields CASRITGEDYGYTF.

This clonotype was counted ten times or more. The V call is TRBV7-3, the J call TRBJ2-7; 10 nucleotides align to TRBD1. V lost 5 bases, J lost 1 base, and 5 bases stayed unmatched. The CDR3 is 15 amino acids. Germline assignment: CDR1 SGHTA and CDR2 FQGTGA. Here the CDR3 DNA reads TGTGCCAGCAGCCTCGACAGGGGGCCTTCCTACGAGCAGTACTTC. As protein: CASSLDRGPSYEQYF.

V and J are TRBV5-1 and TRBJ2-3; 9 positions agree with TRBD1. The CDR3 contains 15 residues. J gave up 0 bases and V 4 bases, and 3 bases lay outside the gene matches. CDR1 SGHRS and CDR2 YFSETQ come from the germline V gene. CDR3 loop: CASSGTGTSTDTQYF. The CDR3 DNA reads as TGCGCCAGCAGCGGGACAGGGACTAGCACAGATACGCAGTATTTT.

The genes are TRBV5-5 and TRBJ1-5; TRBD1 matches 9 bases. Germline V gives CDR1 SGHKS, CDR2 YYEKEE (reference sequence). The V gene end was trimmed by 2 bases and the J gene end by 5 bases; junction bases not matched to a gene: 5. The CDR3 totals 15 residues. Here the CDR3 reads CASSFTGGWDQPQHF. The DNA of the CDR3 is TGTGCCAGCAGCTTTACAGGGGGCTGGGATCAGCCCCAGCATTTT. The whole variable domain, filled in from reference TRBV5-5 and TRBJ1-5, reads DAGVTQSPTHLIKTRGQQVTLRCSPISGHKSVSWYQQVLGQGPQFIFQYYEKEERGRGNFPDRFSARQFPNYSSELNVNALLLGDSALYLCASSFTGGWDQPQHFGDGTRLSIL.

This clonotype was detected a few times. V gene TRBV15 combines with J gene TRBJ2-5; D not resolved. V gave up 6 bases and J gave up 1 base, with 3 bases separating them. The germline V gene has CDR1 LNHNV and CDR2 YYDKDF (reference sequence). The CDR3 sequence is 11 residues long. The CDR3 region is CATRFQETQYF. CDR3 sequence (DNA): TGTGCCACCAGGTTCCAAGAGACCCAGTACTTC.

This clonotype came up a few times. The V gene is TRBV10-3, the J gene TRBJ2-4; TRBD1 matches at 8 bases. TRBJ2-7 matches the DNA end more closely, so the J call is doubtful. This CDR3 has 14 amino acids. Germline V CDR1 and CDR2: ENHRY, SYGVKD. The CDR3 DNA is TGTGCCATCAGGATGACAGGGGCCCAAAACGAGCAGTACTTC. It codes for CAIRMTGAQNEQYF.

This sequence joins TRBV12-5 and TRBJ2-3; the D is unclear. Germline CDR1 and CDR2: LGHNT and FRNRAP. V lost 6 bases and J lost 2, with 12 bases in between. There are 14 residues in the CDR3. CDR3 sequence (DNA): TGTGCTAGTGGGAAAGGCGAGGACACAGATACGCAGTATTTT. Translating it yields CASGKGEDTDTQYF.

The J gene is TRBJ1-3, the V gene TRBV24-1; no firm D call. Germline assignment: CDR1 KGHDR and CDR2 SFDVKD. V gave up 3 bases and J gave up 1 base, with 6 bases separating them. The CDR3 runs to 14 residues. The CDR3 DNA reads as TGTGCCACCAGTGATCCGGTATCTGGAAACACCATATATTTT. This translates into CATSDPVSGNTIYF.